This TCR beta chain was retrieved from a study of T-cell memory formation after mild COVID-19. Study-wide findings and caveats: The study detected some responding clones in pre-infection memory, suggesting cross-reactive memory joined. Specificity for SARS-CoV-2 was not confirmed among the second-wave clones peaking on day 37.

In TCRdb, the 5' RACE reads were re-called with MiXCR into one record per CDR3 protein. The table lists approximately 480,000 distinct CDR3 sequences, around a sixth of them singletons. The CDR3 sequence is 12 residues long. Deletions cut 3 bases from V and 4 bases from J, with 7 bases between. CDR1 LNHDA and CDR2 SQIVND come from the germline V gene (reference sequence). This clonotype was seen a handful of times. Antigen specificity is unknown. The sequence was obtained from an adult woman who had mild COVID-19 (a few samples of this study predate the infection). Cell type and time point are not known. Sequencing input: PBMCs or a T cell subset sorted from them (not recorded which). The chain joins TRBV19 to TRBJ2-7; D is ambiguous. The CDR3 here is CASSMSRYEQYF. For the CDR3, the DNA is TGTGCCAGTAGTATGAGCAGGTACGAGCAGTACTTC.